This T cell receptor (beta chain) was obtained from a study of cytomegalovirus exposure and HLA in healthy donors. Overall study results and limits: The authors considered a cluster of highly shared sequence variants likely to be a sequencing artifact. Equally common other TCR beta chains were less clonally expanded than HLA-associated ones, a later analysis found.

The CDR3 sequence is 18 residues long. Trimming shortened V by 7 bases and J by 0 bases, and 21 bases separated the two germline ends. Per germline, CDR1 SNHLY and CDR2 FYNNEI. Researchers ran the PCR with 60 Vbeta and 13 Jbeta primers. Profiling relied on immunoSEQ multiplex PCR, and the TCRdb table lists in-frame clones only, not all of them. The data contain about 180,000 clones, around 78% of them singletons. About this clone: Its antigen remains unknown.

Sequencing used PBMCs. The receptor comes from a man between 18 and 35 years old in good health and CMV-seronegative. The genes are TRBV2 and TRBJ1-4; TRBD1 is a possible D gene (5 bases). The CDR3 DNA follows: TGTGCCAGCACTACCAGGAGGGGCAGGTTGGCAACTAATGAAAAACTGTTTTTT. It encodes CASTTRRGRLATNEKLFF.